A selection of T cell receptor beta chains follows, all from one sample in a study of T cell responses to AZD1222 COVID-19 vaccine. The data were produced by immunoSEQ multiplex PCR, yet TCRdb's version contains in-frame clones alone and is incomplete. The sample carries roughly 100,000 clones, 86% recorded once. The sample here was peripheral blood, taken on day 0 of AZD1222 vaccination. These TCRs come from an adult in good health. The conserved cysteine and the conserved F or W are not part of the CDR3 here. The D gene is left open where the match is weak. Clone size appears in some rows only: once, few, many, or a class for an expanded clone.

v_call	clone_size	d_call	cdr3_aa
TRBV7-8	-	-	ASSLVREQY
TRBV7-2	-	-	ASSPPGLTYNEQF
TRBV6-6	-	-	ASSYGNRAGRTEAF
TRBV9	-	-	ASSSDPDSYGYT
TRBV6-2/TRBV6-3	-	-	ASSIPRSGARRVGYT
TRBV29-1	-	-	SATESYNEQF
TRBV28	-	-	ASTPAGDYGYT
TRBV29-1	-	-	SVESGWNTEAF
TRBV5-5	-	TRBD1	ASSLRDRGAGANVLT
TRBV28	-	-	ASSPAGTEVYGYT
TRBV27	-	-	ASRRASLTPETQY
TRBV14	-	-	ASSQEARTSPLH
TRBV7-3	once	TRBD2	ASSLTSGRANGGEQF
TRBV19	-	-	ASKRTEQHSPLH
TRBV7-2	once	-	ASSLGGGALNYGYT
TRBV6-5	-	-	ASSFDRPMNTEAF
TRBV4-2	-	TRBD1	ASSQDTGVGYT
TRBV6-2/TRBV6-3	-	-	ASSRDRNQPQH
TRBV4-3	-	-	ASRDTNTEAF
TRBV30	-	-	AWNTYEGGGNSPLH
TRBV5-6	once	-	ASSFSSYEQY
TRBV19	-	-	ASSRRGEGYT
TRBV20-1	-	-	SARGGNTIY
TRBV3-1/TRBV3-2	-	-	ASSQFRQSSEQY
TRBV3-1/TRBV3-2	-	TRBD2	ASSHPTLGLVNTGELF
TRBV7-3	-	-	ASSPRQAAYGYT
TRBV27	-	-	ASQREETQY
TRBV19	-	TRBD1	ASSVQGARSAF
TRBV10-3	-	-	AISETGQDGYT
TRBV6-5	-	-	ASRDGGGGSNTIY
TRBV28	-	-	ASSDHRELSPLH
TRBV7-3	-	-	ASSLDGGRAYDYT
TRBV28	-	-	ASTPGPSIQETQY
TRBV27	-	-	ASSLLGSSYNSPLH
TRBV27	-	-	ASSPRASPYTEAF
TRBV28	-	-	ASSFFNTGELF
TRBV29-1	-	TRBD1	VAGDSSEKLF
TRBV9	-	-	ASSSTGTGELF
TRBV19	few	TRBD1	ASSITAGGGETQY
TRBV28	-	TRBD1	ASSLWDVDRGGWQPQH
TRBV14	-	-	ASSQSNQPQH
TRBV27	once	TRBD1	ASSLMTGGKNIQY
TRBV5-1	-	TRBD1	ASSLRGYNSPLH
TRBV28	-	TRBD2	ASSWVAGGEQY